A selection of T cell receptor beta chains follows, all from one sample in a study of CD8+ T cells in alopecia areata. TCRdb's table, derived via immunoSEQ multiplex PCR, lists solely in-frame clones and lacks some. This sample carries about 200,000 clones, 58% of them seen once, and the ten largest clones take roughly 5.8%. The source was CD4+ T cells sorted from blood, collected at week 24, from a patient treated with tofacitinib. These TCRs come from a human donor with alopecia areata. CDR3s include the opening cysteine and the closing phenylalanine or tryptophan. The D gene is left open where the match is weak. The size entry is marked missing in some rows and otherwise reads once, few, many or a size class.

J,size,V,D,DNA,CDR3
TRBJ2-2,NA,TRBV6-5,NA,TGTGCCAGCAGGGGACTGCAAAACACCGGGGAGCTGTTTTTT,CASRGLQNTGELFF
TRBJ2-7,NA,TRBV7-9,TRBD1,TGTGCCAGCAGCTCCGGACAGGCCACATACGAGCAGTACTTC,CASSSGQATYEQYF
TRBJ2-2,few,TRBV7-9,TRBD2,TGTGCCAGCAGCGGCCTGGGGAGGGACACCGGGGAGCTGTTTTTT,CASSGLGRDTGELFF
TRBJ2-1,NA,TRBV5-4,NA,TGTGCCAGCAGCTTGGTCTTTAGATCCAATGAGCAGTTCTTC,CASSLVFRSNEQFF
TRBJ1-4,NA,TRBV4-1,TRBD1,TGCGCCAGCAGCCAAGGGATCGGGACAGGGGAAGAAAAACTGTTTTTT,CASSQGIGTGEEKLFF
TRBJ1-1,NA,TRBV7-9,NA,TGTGCCAGCAGCTTAGGGGAGTGGCCCTCTGAAGCTTTCTTT,CASSLGEWPSEAFF
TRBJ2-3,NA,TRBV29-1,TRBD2,TGCAGCGTTGATCTGCTAGCGGGGAGAAACACAGATACGCAGTATTTT,CSVDLLAGRNTDTQYF
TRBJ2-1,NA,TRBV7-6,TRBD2,TGTGCCAGCAGCTTAGCGTGGGGGGGATACAATGAGCAGTTCTTC,CASSLAWGGYNEQFF
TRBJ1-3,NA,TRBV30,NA,TGTGCCTGGAGTAGGCTCGGTGGCTCTGGAAACACCATATATTTT,CAWSRLGGSGNTIYF
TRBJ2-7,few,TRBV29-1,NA,TGCAGCGTTGAAGCCCAGGGTTCCGACGAGCAGTACTTC,CSVEAQGSDEQYF
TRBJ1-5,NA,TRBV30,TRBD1,TGTGCCTGGGCCGGGACAGGGTTTGTTCAGCCCCAGCATTTT,CAWAGTGFVQPQHF
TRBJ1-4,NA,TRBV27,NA,TGTGCCAGCACCCCCCGAGTGGGGGAAAAACTGTTTTTT,CASTPRVGEKLFF
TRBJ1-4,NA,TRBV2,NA,TGTGCCAGCAGGAGTCCGCCGGAAACTAATGAAAAACTGTTTTTT,CASRSPPETNEKLFF
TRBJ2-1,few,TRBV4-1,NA,TGCGCCAGCAGCCAAGTGGACATACTATCCTTCAATGAGCAGTTCTTC,CASSQVDILSFNEQFF
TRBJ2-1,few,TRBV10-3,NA,TGTGCCACCAGTTGGGACAATGAGCAGTTCTTC,CATSWDNEQFF
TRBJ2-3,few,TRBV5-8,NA,TGTGCCAGCAGCTTGTACCGGCGGTCAGGGATGACAGATACGCAGTATTTT,CASSLYRRSGMTDTQYF
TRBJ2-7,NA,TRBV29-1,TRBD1,TGCAGCGCCCGAGGGACAGGGGACTACGAGCAGTACTTC,CSARGTGDYEQYF
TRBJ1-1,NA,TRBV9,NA,TGTGCCAGCAGCGTCACCGGAGGCACTGAAGCTTTCTTT,CASSVTGGTEAFF
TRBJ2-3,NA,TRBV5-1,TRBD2,TGCGCCAGCAGCTTGACTAGCGGGGGGCCAGATACGCAGTATTTT,CASSLTSGGPDTQYF
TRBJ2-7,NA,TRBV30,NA,TGTGCCTGGAGTGTACTGGGCGGTTCCTACGAGCAGTACTTC,CAWSVLGGSYEQYF
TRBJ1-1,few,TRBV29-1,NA,TGCAGCGTTGATGCAGATCGGAACACTGAAGCTTTCTTT,CSVDADRNTEAFF
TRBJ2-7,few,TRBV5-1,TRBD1,TGCGCCAGCAGCTTCGAGGGGGCCGAGCAGTACTTC,CASSFEGAEQYF
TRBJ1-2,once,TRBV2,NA,TGTGCCAGCAGTGACAGCAGGGCCTATGGCTACACCTTC,CASSDSRAYGYTF
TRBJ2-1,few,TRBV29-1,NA,TGCAGCGGGTCCCCTCAGCGACAAGGCAATGAGCAGTTCTTC,CSGSPQRQGNEQFF
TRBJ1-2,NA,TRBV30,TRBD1,TGTGCCTGGAGTGCGGGACAGGGGACGGAGGGCTACACCTTC,CAWSAGQGTEGYTF
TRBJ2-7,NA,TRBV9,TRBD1,TGTGCCAGCAGCCCTACAGGGGGCTCCTACGAGCAGTACTTC,CASSPTGGSYEQYF
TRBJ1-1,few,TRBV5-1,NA,TGCGCCAGCAGTCTCTCTCCCGCAGGGCTGAGGGCGAACACTGAAGCTTTCTTT,CASSLSPAGLRANTEAFF
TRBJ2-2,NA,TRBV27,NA,TGTGCCAGCAGTAAGGACAGTTCGTTCGGGGAGCTGTTTTTT,CASSKDSSFGELFF